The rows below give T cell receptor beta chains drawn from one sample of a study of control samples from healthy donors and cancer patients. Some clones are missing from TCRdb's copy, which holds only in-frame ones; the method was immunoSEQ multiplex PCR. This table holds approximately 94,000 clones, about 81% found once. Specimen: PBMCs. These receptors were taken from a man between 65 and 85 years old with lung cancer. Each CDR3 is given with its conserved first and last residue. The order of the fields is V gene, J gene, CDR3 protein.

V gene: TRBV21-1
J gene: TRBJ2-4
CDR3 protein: CASSHLRGAKNIQYF

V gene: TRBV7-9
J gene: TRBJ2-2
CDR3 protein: CASSRRQVGGELFF

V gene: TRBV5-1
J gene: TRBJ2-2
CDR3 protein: CASSLLLTGGNTGELFF

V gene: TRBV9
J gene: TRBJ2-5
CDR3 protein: CASSVGGGQVAQYF

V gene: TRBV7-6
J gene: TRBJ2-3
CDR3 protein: CASSLRGWKGELTDTQYF

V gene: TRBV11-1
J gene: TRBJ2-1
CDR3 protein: CASSRRGTGNYNEQFF

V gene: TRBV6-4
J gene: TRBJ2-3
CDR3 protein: CASSDQRGADTQYF

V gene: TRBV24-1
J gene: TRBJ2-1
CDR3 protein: CATSDLGSRENYNEQFF

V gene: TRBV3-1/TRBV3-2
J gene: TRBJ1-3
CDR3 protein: CASSRDRGLGNTIYF

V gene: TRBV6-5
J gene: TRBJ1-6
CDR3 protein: CASSFTGTRAESPLHF